This TCR beta chain was found in a study of graft-versus-host responses after intestinal transplantation. About the study: Transplant recipients had multivisceral, liver-intestinal, or isolated intestinal grafts. Recipients across the board were started on anti-thymocyte globulin induction, then kept on tacrolimus and steroids for two to three years.

Turning to this clone: Its antigen is as yet unknown.

The CDR3 spans 15 residues. The germline gives CDR1 SNHLY, CDR2 FYNNEI. V trimming: 6 bases; J trimming: 7 bases; junction bases outside the gene matches: 14. Clones were sequenced by immunoSEQ multiplex PCR, and TCRdb holds only the in-frame ones, with some missing. The sample holds 110,000 to 150,000 clones, 85% to 95% seen once. Study findings and constraints: GvH clones turned up in recipient marrow; some had shown up first in ileum or blood.

V and J are TRBV2 and TRBJ2-7; 8 nucleotides align to TRBD2. The material was unstimulated CD4+ T cells sorted from spleen or lymph node cells, obtained before intestinal transplant. The source is a human donor who received an intestinal transplant. The CDR3 spells CASRNGGAERGEQYF. The DNA for the CDR3 is TGTGCCAGCAGAAACGGGGGGGCAGAAAGGGGTGAGCAGTACTTC.